The rows below give T cell receptor beta chains drawn from one sample of a study of T cells after posttransplantation cyclophosphamide. Clones were sequenced by immunoSEQ multiplex PCR, and TCRdb holds only the in-frame ones, with some missing. Listed for the sample are about 38,000 clones, none seen a single time. The source material was PBMCs. The receptor set was obtained from a man aged 50-60 years in good health, CMV-negative, and a related stem cell transplant donor. Both conserved end residues are part of each CDR3. The order of the fields is J gene, clone size, D gene, V gene, CDR3 protein, CDR3 DNA. The D gene is left open where the match is weak. Rows may omit the clone size; those that give it use once, few, many or a size class.

j_call: TRBJ2-5; clone_size: few; d_call: TRBD1; v_call: TRBV30; cdr3_aa: CAWNRGRQETQYF; cdr3_nt: TGTGCCTGGAACAGGGGCCGCCAAGAGACCCAGTACTTC
j_call: TRBJ1-1; clone_size: many; d_call: TRBD1; v_call: TRBV6-1; cdr3_aa: CASTGTGGRNTEAFF; cdr3_nt: TGTGCCAGCACCGGGACAGGGGGGCGGAACACTGAAGCTTTCTTT
j_call: TRBJ2-7; clone_size: -; d_call: -; v_call: TRBV7-2; cdr3_aa: CASSLGSGNSYEQYF; cdr3_nt: TGTGCCAGCAGCTTAGGGTCAGGAAATTCCTACGAGCAGTACTTC
j_call: TRBJ1-2; clone_size: many; d_call: TRBD1; v_call: TRBV5-1; cdr3_aa: CASSQNPGQGWGYTF; cdr3_nt: TGCGCCAGCAGCCAAAACCCTGGACAGGGGTGGGGCTACACCTTC
j_call: TRBJ1-4; clone_size: many; d_call: -; v_call: TRBV21-1; cdr3_aa: CASSDRGRAATNEKLFF; cdr3_nt: TGTGCCAGCAGCGACAGGGGGCGCGCAGCAACTAATGAAAAACTGTTTTTT
j_call: TRBJ1-2; clone_size: many; d_call: -; v_call: TRBV5-5; cdr3_aa: CASSFFSGAYGYTF; cdr3_nt: TGTGCCAGCAGCTTTTTTTCTGGGGCATATGGCTACACCTTC
j_call: TRBJ2-7; clone_size: many; d_call: TRBD2; v_call: TRBV6-5; cdr3_aa: CASSYSSGKIYEQYF; cdr3_nt: TGTGCCAGCAGTTACTCTAGCGGGAAAATCTACGAGCAGTACTTC
j_call: TRBJ2-1; clone_size: many; d_call: TRBD1; v_call: TRBV4-1; cdr3_aa: CASSPGQGLKNEQFF; cdr3_nt: TGCGCCAGCAGCCCCGGACAGGGATTGAAGAATGAGCAGTTCTTC
j_call: TRBJ1-5; clone_size: many; d_call: -; v_call: TRBV6-1; cdr3_aa: CASSEGRGFQPQHF; cdr3_nt: TGTGCCAGCAGCGAGGGGCGGGGGTTTCAGCCCCAGCATTTT
j_call: TRBJ1-2; clone_size: many; d_call: -; v_call: TRBV6-6; cdr3_aa: CASSIHSTGIYGYTF; cdr3_nt: TGTGCCAGCAGCATTCACTCTACAGGGATCTATGGCTACACCTTC
j_call: TRBJ2-7; clone_size: many; d_call: -; v_call: TRBV29-1; cdr3_aa: CSVDLGRSNEQYF; cdr3_nt: TGCAGCGTTGATCTGGGGCGCTCCAACGAGCAGTACTTC
j_call: TRBJ1-6; clone_size: many; d_call: -; v_call: TRBV6-1; cdr3_aa: CASSEAGGGSPLHF; cdr3_nt: TGTGCCAGCAGTGAAGCAGGCGGCGGTTCACCCCTCCACTTT
j_call: TRBJ2-7; clone_size: many; d_call: TRBD2; v_call: TRBV7-9; cdr3_aa: CASSHKGTSGGTYEQYF; cdr3_nt: TGTGCCAGCAGCCACAAGGGGACTAGCGGGGGAACCTACGAGCAGTACTTC
j_call: TRBJ2-5; clone_size: many; d_call: -; v_call: TRBV7-2; cdr3_aa: CASSPSGLEETQYF; cdr3_nt: TGTGCCAGCAGCCCCTCGGGACTTGAAGAGACCCAGTACTTC
j_call: TRBJ1-3; clone_size: many; d_call: -; v_call: TRBV10-3; cdr3_aa: CAISDLSGNTIYF; cdr3_nt: TGTGCCATCAGCGATCTATCTGGAAACACCATATATTTT
j_call: TRBJ1-6; clone_size: many; d_call: -; v_call: TRBV15; cdr3_aa: CATSRRGRSPLHF; cdr3_nt: TGTGCCACCAGCAGAAGGGGCCGCTCACCCCTCCACTTT
j_call: TRBJ2-3; clone_size: many; d_call: TRBD2; v_call: TRBV7-3; cdr3_aa: CASSSGTSTQYF; cdr3_nt: TGTGCCAGCAGCTCCGGGACTAGTACGCAGTATTTT
j_call: TRBJ2-1; clone_size: few; d_call: TRBD2; v_call: TRBV4-3; cdr3_aa: CASSHSGGGRAHNEQFF; cdr3_nt: TGCGCCAGCAGCCATTCGGGCGGGGGAAGGGCCCACAATGAGCAGTTCTTC
j_call: TRBJ2-3; clone_size: -; d_call: -; v_call: TRBV7-2; cdr3_aa: CASRRGGYFTDTQYF; cdr3_nt: TGTGCCAGCAGGCGCGGCGGGTACTTCACAGATACGCAGTATTTT
j_call: TRBJ2-3; clone_size: many; d_call: -; v_call: TRBV5-4; cdr3_aa: CASSLVRDIHRDTQYF; cdr3_nt: TGTGCCAGCAGCTTGGTAAGGGACATCCACCGGGATACGCAGTATTTT
j_call: TRBJ2-5; clone_size: many; d_call: -; v_call: TRBV27; cdr3_aa: CASRPDLIGETQYF; cdr3_nt: TGTGCCAGCAGGCCGGACTTAATCGGGGAGACCCAGTACTTC
j_call: TRBJ1-3; clone_size: few; d_call: -; v_call: TRBV5-8; cdr3_aa: CASSLPGPGNTIYF; cdr3_nt: TGTGCCAGCAGCTTACCAGGCCCCGGAAACACCATATATTTT
j_call: TRBJ2-2; clone_size: many; d_call: -; v_call: TRBV9; cdr3_aa: CASSAERLHGELFF; cdr3_nt: TGTGCCAGCAGCGCCGAGAGGCTTCACGGGGAGCTGTTTTTT
j_call: TRBJ2-7; clone_size: many; d_call: TRBD1; v_call: TRBV2; cdr3_aa: CASSEQGQGVNEQYF; cdr3_nt: TGTGCCAGCAGTGAACAGGGACAGGGGGTTAACGAGCAGTACTTC
j_call: TRBJ2-5; clone_size: many; d_call: TRBD1; v_call: TRBV30; cdr3_aa: CASRETGAQETQYF; cdr3_nt: TGTGCCTCAAGAGAGACAGGGGCCCAAGAGACCCAGTACTTC
j_call: TRBJ1-6; clone_size: few; d_call: -; v_call: TRBV27; cdr3_aa: CASSLSGRGSYNSPLHF; cdr3_nt: TGTGCCAGCAGTTTATCGGGCAGGGGCTCCTATAATTCACCCCTCCACTTT
j_call: TRBJ1-5; clone_size: many; d_call: -; v_call: TRBV19; cdr3_aa: CASRSTKPGQFNQPQHF; cdr3_nt: TGTGCCAGTAGATCCACTAAACCGGGACAATTCAATCAGCCCCAGCATTTT
j_call: TRBJ1-3; clone_size: few; d_call: -; v_call: TRBV7-2; cdr3_aa: CASSFGHASGNTIYF; cdr3_nt: TGTGCCAGCAGCTTCGGACACGCTTCTGGAAACACCATATATTTT
j_call: TRBJ2-2; clone_size: few; d_call: TRBD2; v_call: TRBV7-8; cdr3_aa: CASSLAGLGNTGELFF; cdr3_nt: TGTGCCAGCAGCTTAGCGGGACTAGGGAACACCGGGGAGCTGTTTTTT
j_call: TRBJ2-7; clone_size: -; d_call: TRBD2; v_call: TRBV6-5; cdr3_aa: CASSYRSGGFYEQYF; cdr3_nt: TGTGCCAGCAGTTACCGAAGCGGGGGGTTTTACGAGCAGTACTTC
j_call: TRBJ1-5; clone_size: many; d_call: TRBD1; v_call: TRBV7-2; cdr3_aa: CASSPDRGRGNQPQHF; cdr3_nt: TGTGCCAGCAGCCCAGACAGGGGGCGAGGCAATCAGCCCCAGCATTTT
j_call: TRBJ2-7; clone_size: many; d_call: TRBD2; v_call: TRBV4-1; cdr3_aa: CASSHPTSGTYEQYF; cdr3_nt: TGCGCCAGCAGCCACCCGACTAGCGGCACCTACGAGCAGTACTTC
j_call: TRBJ2-4; clone_size: -; d_call: TRBD2; v_call: TRBV2; cdr3_aa: CASSEAPWGGKAKNIQYF; cdr3_nt: TGTGCCAGCAGTGAAGCGCCATGGGGGGGTAAGGCCAAAAACATTCAGTACTTC
j_call: TRBJ2-1; clone_size: many; d_call: TRBD2; v_call: TRBV11-1; cdr3_aa: CASRTSGSHNEQFF; cdr3_nt: TGTGCCAGCAGGACTAGCGGGAGTCATAATGAGCAGTTCTTC
j_call: TRBJ2-3; clone_size: many; d_call: -; v_call: TRBV19; cdr3_aa: CASSGGTAVDSTDTQYF; cdr3_nt: TGTGCCAGTAGTGGGGGGACAGCCGTCGATAGCACAGATACGCAGTATTTT
j_call: TRBJ2-1; clone_size: many; d_call: -; v_call: TRBV7-9; cdr3_aa: CASSLTPEQFF; cdr3_nt: TGTGCCAGCAGCCTCACTCCTGAGCAGTTCTTC
j_call: TRBJ2-3; clone_size: -; d_call: TRBD2; v_call: TRBV4-3; cdr3_aa: CASSQDGTSGADTQYF; cdr3_nt: TGCGCCAGCAGCCAAGATGGGACTAGCGGGGCAGATACGCAGTATTTT
j_call: TRBJ2-1; clone_size: many; d_call: TRBD2; v_call: TRBV7-2; cdr3_aa: CASSLPGLAGTEQFF; cdr3_nt: TGTGCCAGCAGCCTTCCCGGACTAGCGGGGACTGAGCAGTTCTTC
j_call: TRBJ1-5; clone_size: many; d_call: -; v_call: TRBV19; cdr3_aa: CASNQAQASNQPQHF; cdr3_nt: TGTGCCAGTAATCAGGCACAAGCCAGCAATCAGCCCCAGCATTTT
j_call: TRBJ1-1; clone_size: many; d_call: -; v_call: TRBV27; cdr3_aa: CASSYLGGNLANTEAFF; cdr3_nt: TGTGCCAGCAGTTATTTGGGAGGGAACTTGGCGAACACTGAAGCTTTCTTT
j_call: TRBJ2-1; clone_size: many; d_call: TRBD2; v_call: TRBV11-3; cdr3_aa: CASSRGGGNEQFF; cdr3_nt: TGTGCCAGCAGCCGTGGGGGGGGGAATGAGCAGTTCTTC